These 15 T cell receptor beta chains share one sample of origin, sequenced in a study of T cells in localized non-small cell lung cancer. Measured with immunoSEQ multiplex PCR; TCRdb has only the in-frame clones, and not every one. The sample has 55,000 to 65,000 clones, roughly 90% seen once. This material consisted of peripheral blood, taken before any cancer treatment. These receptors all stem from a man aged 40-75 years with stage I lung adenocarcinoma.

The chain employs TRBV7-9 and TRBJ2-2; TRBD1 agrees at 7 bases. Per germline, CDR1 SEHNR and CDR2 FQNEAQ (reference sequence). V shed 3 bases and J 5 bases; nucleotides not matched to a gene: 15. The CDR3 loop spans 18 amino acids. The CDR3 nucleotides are TGTGCCAGCAGCTTTACCCCGGAGTATAGGGGGCGAACCGGGGAGCTGTTTTTT. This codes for CASSFTPEYRGRTGELFF.

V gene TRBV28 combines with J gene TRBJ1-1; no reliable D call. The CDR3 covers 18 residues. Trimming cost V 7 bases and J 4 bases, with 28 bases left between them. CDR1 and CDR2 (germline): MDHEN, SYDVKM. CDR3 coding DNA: TGTGCCAGCACCTCCCTCGGAGAGACTCCCTTCGCGGCCACTGAAGCTTTCTTT. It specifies CASTSLGETPFAATEAFF. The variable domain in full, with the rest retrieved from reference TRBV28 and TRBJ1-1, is DVKVTQSSRYLVKRTGEKVFLECVQDMDHENMFWYRQDPGLGLRLIYFSYDVKMKEKGDIPEGYSVSREKKERFSLILESASTNQTSMYLCASTSLGETPFAATEAFFGQGTRLTVV.

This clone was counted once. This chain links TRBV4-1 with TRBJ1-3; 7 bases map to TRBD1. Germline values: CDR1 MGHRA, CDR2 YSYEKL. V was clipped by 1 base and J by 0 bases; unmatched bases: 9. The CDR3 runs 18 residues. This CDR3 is CASSQGPGTAYSGNTIYF. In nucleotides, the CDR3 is TGCGCCAGCAGCCAAGGGCCTGGGACAGCGTACTCTGGAAACACCATATATTTT.

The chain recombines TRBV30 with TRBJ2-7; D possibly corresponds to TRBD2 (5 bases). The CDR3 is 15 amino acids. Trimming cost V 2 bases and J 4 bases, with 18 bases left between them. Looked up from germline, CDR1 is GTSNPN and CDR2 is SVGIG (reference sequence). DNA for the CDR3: TGTGCCTGGAGTACGGGGATTGCCGATTGGTACGAGCAGTACTTC. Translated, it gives CAWSTGIADWYEQYF.

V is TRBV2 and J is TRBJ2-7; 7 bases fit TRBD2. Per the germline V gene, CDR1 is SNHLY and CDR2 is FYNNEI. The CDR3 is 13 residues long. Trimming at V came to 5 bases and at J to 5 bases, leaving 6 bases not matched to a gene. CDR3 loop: CASSPGRSHEQYF. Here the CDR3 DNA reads TGTGCCAGCAGTCCCGGGAGGTCCCACGAGCAGTACTTC.

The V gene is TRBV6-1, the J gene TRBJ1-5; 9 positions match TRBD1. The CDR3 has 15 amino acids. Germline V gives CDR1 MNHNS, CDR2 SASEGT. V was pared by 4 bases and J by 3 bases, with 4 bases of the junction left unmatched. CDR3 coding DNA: TGTGCCAGCAGTGGAGGGGACAGGGTCAATCAGCCCCAGCATTTT. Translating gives CASSGGDRVNQPQHF.

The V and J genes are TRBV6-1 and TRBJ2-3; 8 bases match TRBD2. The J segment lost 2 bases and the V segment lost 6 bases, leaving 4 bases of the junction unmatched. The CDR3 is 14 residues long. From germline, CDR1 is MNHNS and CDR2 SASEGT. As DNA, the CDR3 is TGTGCCAGCAGCATAGCGGGAAACACAGATACGCAGTATTTT. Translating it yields CASSIAGNTDTQYF.

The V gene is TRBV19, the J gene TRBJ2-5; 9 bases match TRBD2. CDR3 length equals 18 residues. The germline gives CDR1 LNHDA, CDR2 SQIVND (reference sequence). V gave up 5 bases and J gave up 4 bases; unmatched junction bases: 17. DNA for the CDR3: TGTGCCAGTAGTGCTAGAATAGAGAGCGGGAGGACAGGAGAGACCCAGTACTTC. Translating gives CASSARIESGRTGETQYF.

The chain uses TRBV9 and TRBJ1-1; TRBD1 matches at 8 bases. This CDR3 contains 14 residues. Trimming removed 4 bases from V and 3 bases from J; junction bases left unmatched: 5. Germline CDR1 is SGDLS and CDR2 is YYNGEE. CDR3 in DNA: TGTGCCAGCAGCATCCAGGGGGCGGACACTGAAGCTTTCTTT. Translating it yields CASSIQGADTEAFF.

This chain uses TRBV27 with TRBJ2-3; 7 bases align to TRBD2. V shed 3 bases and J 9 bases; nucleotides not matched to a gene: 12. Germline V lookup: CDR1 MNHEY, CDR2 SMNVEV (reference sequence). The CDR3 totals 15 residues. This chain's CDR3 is CASSFAGDPPPTQYF. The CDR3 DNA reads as TGTGCCAGCAGTTTCGCGGGGGACCCGCCCCCGACGCAGTATTTT.

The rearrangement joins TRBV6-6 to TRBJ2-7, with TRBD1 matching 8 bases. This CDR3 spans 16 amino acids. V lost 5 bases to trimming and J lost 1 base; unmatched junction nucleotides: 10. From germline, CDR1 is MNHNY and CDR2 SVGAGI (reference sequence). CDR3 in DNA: TGTGCCAGCAGTGGAACCGGGACAGGAGTTTCCTACGAGCAGTACTTC. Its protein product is CASSGTGTGVSYEQYF.

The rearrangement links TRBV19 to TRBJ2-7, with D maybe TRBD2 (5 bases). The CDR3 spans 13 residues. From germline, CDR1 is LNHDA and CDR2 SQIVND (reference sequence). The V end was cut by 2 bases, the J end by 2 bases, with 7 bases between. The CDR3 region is CASSISGAYEQYF. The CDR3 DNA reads TGTGCCAGTAGTATATCCGGGGCCTACGAGCAGTACTTC.

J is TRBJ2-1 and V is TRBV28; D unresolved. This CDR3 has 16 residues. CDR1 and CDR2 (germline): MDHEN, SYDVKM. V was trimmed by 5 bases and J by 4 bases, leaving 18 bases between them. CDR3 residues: CASSPKGVAWYNEQFF. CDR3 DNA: TGTGCCAGCAGTCCTAAAGGAGTAGCCTGGTACAATGAGCAGTTCTTC.

CDR3 bases: TGTGCCAGCAGCTTAGCGACTAGCGTATTCTACGAGCAGTACTTC. Translating it yields CASSLATSVFYEQYF. The V call is TRBV7-9, the J call TRBJ2-7; TRBD2 matches 8 bases. Germline V CDR1 and CDR2: SEHNR, FQNEAQ (reference sequence). V trimming: 0 bases; J trimming: 3 bases; junction bases outside the gene matches: 4. The CDR3 sequence is 15 residues long. Full variable domain (missing parts from reference TRBV7-9 and TRBJ2-7): DTGVSQNPRHKITKRGQNVTFRCDPISEHNRLYWYRQTLGQGPEFLTYFQNEAQLEKSRLLSDRFSAERPKGSFSTLEIQRTEQGDSAMYLCASSLATSVFYEQYFGPGTRLTVT.

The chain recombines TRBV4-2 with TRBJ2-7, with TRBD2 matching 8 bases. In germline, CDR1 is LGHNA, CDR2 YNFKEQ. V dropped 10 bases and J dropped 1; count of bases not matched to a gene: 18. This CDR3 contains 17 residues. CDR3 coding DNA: TGTGCCAACAAACCCGGGGGGGGGCAGGGCCGATCCTACGAGCAGTACTTC. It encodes CANKPGGGQGRSYEQYF.